The 14 T cell receptor beta chains listed next were all sequenced from one sample in a study of cytomegalovirus exposure and HLA in healthy donors. Clones were read by immunoSEQ multiplex PCR, and TCRdb kept only the in-frame ones, dropping some. The sample yields roughly 120,000 clones, about nine tenths seen once. Input material: PBMCs. The receptors come from a man under 40 in good health and CMV-seronegative.

V and J are TRBV6-5 and TRBJ1-2; D remains unclear. Trimming cost V 8 bases and J 2 bases, with 6 bases left between them. This CDR3 is 11 amino acids long. Germline V lookup: CDR1 MNHEY, CDR2 SVGAGI. CDR3: CASRSNYGYTF. CDR3 DNA sequence: TGTGCCAGCCGGTCCAACTATGGCTACACCTTC.

The rearrangement uses TRBV7-2 and TRBJ2-6; 7 nucleotides line up with TRBD1. Germline values: CDR1 SGHTA, CDR2 FQGNSA. The length of the CDR3 is 17 residues. V dropped 5 bases and J dropped 0; count of bases not matched to a gene: 7. In DNA, the CDR3 is TGTGCCAGCAGCCGGTCGGGACAGAGCTCTGGGGCCAACGTCCTGACTTTC. Its protein product is CASSRSGQSSGANVLTF.

The chain carries TRBV28 and TRBJ2-3; 12 nucleotides agree with TRBD2. The CDR3 has 16 amino acids. Germline lookup yields CDR1 MDHEN and CDR2 SYDVKM. V was pared by 7 bases and J by 5 bases, with 10 bases of the junction left unmatched. As DNA, the CDR3 is TGTGCCAGCAAAGATGGACCGGGACTAGCGGGAGATACGCAGTATTTT. This codes for CASKDGPGLAGDTQYF.

The chain carries TRBV18 and TRBJ1-1, with D maybe TRBD1 (5 bases). Germline CDR1 is KGHSH and CDR2 is LQKENI. Trimming removed 5 bases at V and 1 base at J, with 8 bases between. The CDR3 consists of 13 residues. CDR3 in DNA: TGTGCCAGCTCATCGGACAAGAACACTGAAGCTTTCTTT. It codes for CASSSDKNTEAFF.

The rearrangement links TRBV9 to TRBJ2-1; TRBD1 matches 10 bases. There are 13 residues in the CDR3. CDR1 and CDR2 (germline): SGDLS, YYNGEE. V was pared by 8 bases and J by 7 bases, with 6 bases of the junction left unmatched. The CDR3 reads CASGGQGSNEQFF. In DNA, the CDR3 is TGTGCCAGTGGGGGACAGGGGAGTAATGAGCAGTTCTTC.

The gene calls are TRBV27 and TRBJ1-3, with TRBD1 matching over 8 bases. This CDR3 has 16 residues. CDR1 is MNHEY and CDR2 is SMNVEV in the germline V gene (reference sequence). Trimming at V came to 5 bases and at J to 0 bases, leaving 6 bases not matched to a gene. The CDR3 is CASSPRDRYSGNTIYF. CDR3 DNA: TGTGCCAGCAGTCCCCGGGACAGGTACTCTGGAAACACCATATATTTT.

The chain is built from TRBV4-1 and TRBJ2-6; 8 nucleotides line up with TRBD1. CDR1 and CDR2 (germline): MGHRA, YSYEKL. V lost 1 base and J lost 0; bases outside the gene matches: 5. The CDR3 runs 18 residues. CDR3 loop: CASSQGGTGSSGANVLTF. The CDR3 coding sequence is TGCGCCAGCAGCCAAGGGGGGACAGGCTCCTCTGGGGCCAACGTCCTGACTTTC.

V is TRBV2 and J is TRBJ2-7, with 7 nucleotides matching TRBD1. V trimming: 9 bases; J trimming: 4 bases; junction bases outside the gene matches: 9. This CDR3 is 13 amino acids long. Germline V gene data show CDR1 as SNHLY and CDR2 as FYNNEI. CDR3 region: CARTGDSPYEQYF. DNA for the CDR3: TGTGCCAGAACAGGGGACAGCCCTTACGAGCAGTACTTC.

The rearrangement uses TRBV5-8 and TRBJ2-5, with TRBD2 matching over 13 bases. This CDR3 has 16 amino acids. Unmatched junction bases numbered 12, after V lost 4 bases and J lost 9 bases. Germline CDR1 SGHTS, CDR2 YDEGEE. DNA for the CDR3: TGTGCCAGCAGCCGAGAACTAGCGGGGGGGCCGGGGGCCCAGTACTTC. Translation gives CASSRELAGGPGAQYF.

The chain is built from TRBV7-2 and TRBJ1-2; D possibly corresponds to TRBD1 (6 bases). V was cut by 5 bases and J by 4 bases, with 17 bases left in between. The length of the CDR3 is 15 residues. In germline, CDR1 is SGHTA, CDR2 FQGNSA. The DNA of the CDR3 is TGTGCCAGCAGCGCACCGGGACAAGAAGTCTATGGCTACACCTTC. Protein sequence: CASSAPGQEVYGYTF.

V usage is TRBV27 and J usage is TRBJ2-7; TRBD1 might be the D (5 bases). There are 12 residues in the CDR3. Germline CDR1 and CDR2: MNHEY and SMNVEV (reference sequence). The V end lost 8 bases, the J end lost 2 bases, and 10 bases lay between the germline ends. The CDR3: CASGETAYEQYF. The CDR3 region has the DNA TGTGCCAGCGGAGAGACAGCCTACGAGCAGTACTTC.

This chain joins TRBV7-9 and TRBJ1-1; the match to TRBD1 covers 12 bases. Germline lookup yields CDR1 SEHNR and CDR2 FQNEAQ (reference sequence). The J segment lost 7 bases and the V segment lost 5 bases, leaving 5 bases of the junction unmatched. CDR3 length: 14 amino acids. The chain's CDR3 is CASSRDRGLVEAFF. Here the CDR3 DNA reads TGTGCCAGCAGCAGGGACAGGGGGCTTGTTGAAGCTTTCTTT.

The V call is TRBV7-2, the J call TRBJ2-2; 9 bases align to TRBD1. Trimming took 5 bases from V and 6 from J; bases not matched to a gene: 4. Germline CDR1 SGHTA, CDR2 FQGNSA. This CDR3 is 14 amino acids long. The CDR3 reads CASSEQGAAGELFF. The DNA for the CDR3 is TGTGCCAGCAGCGAACAGGGGGCAGCCGGGGAGCTGTTTTTT.

The rearrangement uses TRBV10-1 and TRBJ2-1, with a possible D match to TRBD1 (6 bases). The CDR3 has 11 residues. The V gene lost 8 bases and the J gene lost 14 bases, with 16 bases spanning the gap. The V gene's germline CDR1 is WNHNN and CDR2 SYGVQD (reference sequence). The CDR3 DNA is TGCGCCAGCCTTAACAGGGTGTCGGAGTTCTTC. Translating gives CASLNRVSEFF.